These T cell receptor beta chains were read from a single sample in a study of blood T cell repertoires in COVID-19. Data came from immunoSEQ multiplex PCR; TCRdb stores just in-frame clones and leaves some out. The repertoire holds around 290,000 clones, with around nine tenths as singletons. The sample comprised PBMCs or T cells enriched from blood (not recorded which). The receptor source for this set is a woman younger than 30 who had recovered from COVID-19. CDR3s include the opening cysteine and the closing phenylalanine or tryptophan. The order of the fields is J gene, clone size, V gene, D gene, CDR3 DNA, CDR3 protein. D genes are given only for firm matches. Not all rows give a size; the values are once, few, many and, for expanded clones, a class.

TRBJ2-1,once,TRBV5-1,-,TGCGCCAGCAGCTTGGGCAATCCCGGGTACAATGAGCAGTTCTTC,CASSLGNPGYNEQFF
TRBJ1-1,few,TRBV4-1,TRBD1,TGCGCCAGCAGCCAAGAGCCCAGGGGGCGAAAGACCACTGAAGCTTTCTTT,CASSQEPRGRKTTEAFF
TRBJ1-3,-,TRBV28,-,TGTGCCAGCAGTTTGTCAGGGATAAGTGGAAACACCATATATTTT,CASSLSGISGNTIYF
TRBJ2-7,-,TRBV7-9,TRBD2,TGTGCCAGCAGCTGGGTAGCGGGAGGGCCGTCAAGCGAGCAGTACTTC,CASSWVAGGPSSEQYF
TRBJ2-2,-,TRBV15,TRBD2,TGTGCCACCAGCATCGATTTGGGACTAGCGGGAAGAAGCTACACCGGGGAGCTGTTTTTT,CATSIDLGLAGRSYTGELFF
TRBJ2-2,-,TRBV27,-,TGTGCCAGCAGTTTCAACAGGGAGACAAACACCGGGGAGCTGTTTTTT,CASSFNRETNTGELFF
TRBJ2-2,-,TRBV19,-,TGTGCCAGTAGTATACATCAGCAGGTGGTATCCGGGGAGCTGTTTTTT,CASSIHQQVVSGELFF
TRBJ1-1,-,TRBV5-1,-,TGCGCCAGCAGCTTGGACGTGGGCCTGAACACTGAAGCTTTCTTT,CASSLDVGLNTEAFF
TRBJ2-3,-,TRBV3-1/TRBV3-2,-,TGTGCCAGCAGCCAGGGAGGGGGAGATACGCAGTATTTT,CASSQGGGDTQYF
TRBJ2-1,-,TRBV2,TRBD2,TGTGCCAGCTCGGTGACTAGCGGGAGGGACAATGAGCAGTTCTTC,CASSVTSGRDNEQFF
TRBJ2-5,-,TRBV3-1/TRBV3-2,-,TGTGCCAGCAGCCACCGGAGGATACAAGAGACCCAGTACTTC,CASSHRRIQETQYF
TRBJ2-3,-,TRBV5-1,TRBD1,TGCGCCAGCAGCTTGGGACAGGGGAGGACAGATACGCAGTATTTT,CASSLGQGRTDTQYF
TRBJ1-5,few,TRBV18,-,TGTGCCAGCTCAATCGAGGGGGGGCTTTCCCCCCAGCATTTT,CASSIEGGLSPQHF
TRBJ1-4,-,TRBV30,TRBD1,TGTGCCTGGAGTTTGGACAGGATTAATGAAAAACTGTTTTTT,CAWSLDRINEKLFF
TRBJ2-7,-,TRBV20-1,-,TGCAGTGGGGGAGTTGAAAACGAGCAGTACTTC,CSGGVENEQYF
TRBJ2-7,few,TRBV3-1/TRBV3-2,-,TGTGCCAGCAGCCGCGGACAGTCCTACGAGCAGTACTTC,CASSRGQSYEQYF
TRBJ2-1,-,TRBV4-2,TRBD2,TGTGCCAGCAGCCATGGATCCGGACTAGATGAGCAGTTCTTC,CASSHGSGLDEQFF
TRBJ2-5,-,TRBV5-1,-,TGCGCCAGCAGCTTGAGAACGGGCGGGCCGGTGAGGGGGGAGACCCAGTACTTC,CASSLRTGGPVRGETQYF
TRBJ2-6,-,TRBV5-1,TRBD1,TGCGCCAGCAGCCTACAGGGGGTCTCTGGGGCCAACGTCCTGACTTTC,CASSLQGVSGANVLTF
TRBJ2-3,-,TRBV29-1,TRBD2,TGCAGCGTTGGTTGGACTAGCGAAAGCACAGATACGCAGTATTTT,CSVGWTSESTDTQYF
TRBJ1-2,-,TRBV7-9,-,TGTGCCAGCAGCCCGATTCAGGACACCCCCCTGGGCTACACCTTC,CASSPIQDTPLGYTF
TRBJ1-1,few,TRBV27,TRBD1,TGTGCCAGCAGTTTATGGACAGGGGTCACTGAAGCTTTCTTT,CASSLWTGVTEAFF
TRBJ2-1,-,TRBV6-5,TRBD2,TGTGCCAGCAGCGCTAGCGGGGGGTACAATGAGCAGTTCTTC,CASSASGGYNEQFF
TRBJ1-1,-,TRBV7-2,TRBD1,TGTGCCAGCAGCTCTCTTTTGGGGACAGGGCTCGGCACTGAAGCTTTCTTT,CASSSLLGTGLGTEAFF
TRBJ2-5,-,TRBV3-1/TRBV3-2,-,TGTGCCAGCAGCCAAGATCTATATCCAACTCCGGGGGAGACCCAGTACTTC,CASSQDLYPTPGETQYF
TRBJ2-5,-,TRBV7-9,-,TGTGCCAGCAGCCCCTCTAGCGTAGCACAAGAGACCCAGTACTTC,CASSPSSVAQETQYF
TRBJ1-2,-,TRBV2,-,TGTGCCAGCAGTGAGGAGGGGTATGGCTACACCTTC,CASSEEGYGYTF
TRBJ2-7,-,TRBV11-2,-,TGTGCCAGCAGCCCACGGAGCGGAAGCTCCTACGAGCAGTACTTC,CASSPRSGSSYEQYF
TRBJ2-1,-,TRBV4-1,-,TGCGCCAGCAGCTCTCGCGGGTACTCCTACAATGAGCAGTTCTTC,CASSSRGYSYNEQFF
TRBJ1-6,-,TRBV5-1,TRBD1,TGCGCCAGCAGCACAGGACAGGGGAATAATTCACCCCTCCACTTT,CASSTGQGNNSPLHF
TRBJ1-1,-,TRBV14,TRBD1,TGTGCCAGCAGCCTAGGGGGCTTTACTGAAGCTTTCTTT,CASSLGGFTEAFF
TRBJ1-4,-,TRBV7-8,-,TGTGCCAGCAGCTCGCAGGGGAGACTGTTTTTT,CASSSQGRLFF
TRBJ2-7,-,TRBV23-1,-,TGCGCCAGCAGCCCAATCGCGGCTAGCGTAGATTTTAAAGCCTACGAGCAGTACTTC,CASSPIAASVDFKAYEQYF
TRBJ2-2,-,TRBV13,TRBD1,TGTGCCAGCAGCCTCCGGCTGGGACAGCTGAACACCGGGGAGCTGTTTTTT,CASSLRLGQLNTGELFF
TRBJ2-7,-,TRBV11-2,TRBD1,TGTGCCAGCAGCTTGGACAGGGGTGAAATAGAGCAGTACTTC,CASSLDRGEIEQYF
TRBJ1-1,-,TRBV30,TRBD1,TGTGCCTGGAGACTTACAGGGGGTCTCGCTGAAGCTTTCTTT,CAWRLTGGLAEAFF
TRBJ2-7,-,TRBV29-1,-,TGCAGCGCCGAACAGGGTTCCTACGAGCAGTACTTC,CSAEQGSYEQYF
TRBJ2-7,-,TRBV5-1,TRBD1,TGCGCCAGCAGCGTAGGACAGGGAAGAACCTACGAGCAGTACTTC,CASSVGQGRTYEQYF
TRBJ1-1,-,TRBV5-4,-,TGTGCCAGCAGCTTCCTTCGCATTACAGCGAACACTGAAGCTTTCTTT,CASSFLRITANTEAFF
TRBJ2-2,-,TRBV7-9,-,TGTGCCAGCAGCTTAAACTCTCGCACCGGGGAGCTGTTTTTT,CASSLNSRTGELFF
TRBJ2-7,-,TRBV28,-,TGTGCCAGCAGTTTTCAGGGAACCTACGAGCAGTACTTC,CASSFQGTYEQYF
TRBJ1-1,-,TRBV12-3/TRBV12-4,-,TGTGCCAGCAGTTTTGAGTCGAACACTGAAGCTTTCTTT,CASSFESNTEAFF
TRBJ1-5,few,TRBV28,TRBD1,TGTGCCAGCAGTCAAGAGGGACAGGGCCACGGCAATCAGCCCCAGCATTTT,CASSQEGQGHGNQPQHF
TRBJ2-1,-,TRBV30,-,TGTGCCTGGAGCCAGACAGGCTTAAGGGAGCAGTTCTTC,CAWSQTGLREQFF
TRBJ1-6,few,TRBV4-3,TRBD1,TGCGCCAGCAGCCAAGATAGACAGGGGGCCTCAAATTCACCCCTCCACTTT,CASSQDRQGASNSPLHF
TRBJ1-3,-,TRBV27,-,TGTGCCAGCAGCCTAACCGGGACACAGCCTGGAAACACCATATATTTT,CASSLTGTQPGNTIYF
TRBJ1-2,-,TRBV5-6,TRBD1,TGTGCCAGCAGCCCCGGGACAGGGTCTAGGTATGGCTACACCTTC,CASSPGTGSRYGYTF
TRBJ1-6,-,TRBV11-3,-,TGTGCCAGCAGCATTACAGGGAATTCACCCCTCCACTTT,CASSITGNSPLHF